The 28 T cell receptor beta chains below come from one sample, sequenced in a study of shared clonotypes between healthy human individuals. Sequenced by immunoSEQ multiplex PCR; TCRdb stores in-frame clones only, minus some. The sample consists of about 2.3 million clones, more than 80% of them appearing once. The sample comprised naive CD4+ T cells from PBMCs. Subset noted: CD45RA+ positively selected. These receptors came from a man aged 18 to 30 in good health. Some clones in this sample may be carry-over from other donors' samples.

The chain's CDR3 is CASTPAGASYTDTQYF. The CDR3 bases are TGTGCCAGCACCCCGGCAGGGGCTTCCTACACAGATACGCAGTATTTT. The chain uses TRBV4-2 and TRBJ2-3, with D perhaps TRBD1 (6 bases). V gave up 7 bases and J gave up 2 bases, with 19 bases separating them. The CDR3 length is 16 residues. Looked up from germline, CDR1 is LGHNA and CDR2 is YNFKEQ.

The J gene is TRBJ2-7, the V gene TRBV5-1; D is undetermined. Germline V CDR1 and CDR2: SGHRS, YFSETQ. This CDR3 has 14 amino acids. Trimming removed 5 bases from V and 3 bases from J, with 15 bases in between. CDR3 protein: CASSVGDANYEQYF. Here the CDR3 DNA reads TGCGCCAGCAGTGTTGGCGACGCCAACTACGAGCAGTACTTC.

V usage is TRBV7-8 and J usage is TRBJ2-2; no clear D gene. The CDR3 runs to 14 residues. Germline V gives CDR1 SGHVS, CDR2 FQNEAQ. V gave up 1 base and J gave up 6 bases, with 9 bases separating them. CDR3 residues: CASSLEGRSGELFF. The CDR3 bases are TGTGCCAGCAGCTTAGAAGGACGGTCCGGGGAGCTGTTTTTT.

The CDR3: CASSPVPMGELFF. CDR3 DNA: TGCGCCAGCAGCCCCGTCCCCATGGGGGAGCTGTTTTTT. The chain couples TRBV5-1 to TRBJ2-2; no definite D call. Trimming left V 4 bases short and J 8 bases short, with 12 bases between. This CDR3 is 13 amino acids long. The germline V gene has CDR1 SGHRS and CDR2 YFSETQ.

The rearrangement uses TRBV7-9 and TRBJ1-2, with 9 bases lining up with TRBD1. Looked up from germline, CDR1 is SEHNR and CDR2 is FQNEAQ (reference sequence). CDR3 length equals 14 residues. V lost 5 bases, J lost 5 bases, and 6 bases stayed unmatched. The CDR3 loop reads CASSQTGGAYGYTF. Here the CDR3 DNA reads TGTGCCAGCAGCCAAACAGGGGGCGCATATGGCTACACCTTC. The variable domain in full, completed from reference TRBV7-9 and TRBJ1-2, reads DTGVSQNPRHKITKRGQNVTFRCDPISEHNRLYWYRQTLGQGPEFLTYFQNEAQLEKSRLLSDRFSAERPKGSFSTLEIQRTEQGDSAMYLCASSQTGGAYGYTFGSGTRLTVV.

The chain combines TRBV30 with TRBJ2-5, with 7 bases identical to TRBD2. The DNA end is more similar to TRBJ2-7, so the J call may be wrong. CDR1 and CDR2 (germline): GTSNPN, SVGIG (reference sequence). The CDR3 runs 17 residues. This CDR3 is CAWRASRTSASSYEQYF. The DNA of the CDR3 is TGTGCCTGGAGGGCCTCCCGAACTAGCGCTAGCTCCTACGAGCAGTACTTC.

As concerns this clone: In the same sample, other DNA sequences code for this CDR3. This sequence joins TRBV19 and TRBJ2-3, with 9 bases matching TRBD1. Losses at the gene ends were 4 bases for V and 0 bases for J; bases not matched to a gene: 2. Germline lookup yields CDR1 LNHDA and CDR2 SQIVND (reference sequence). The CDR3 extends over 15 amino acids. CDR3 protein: CASSRTGVSTDTQYF. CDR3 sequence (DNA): TGTGCCAGTAGTAGGACAGGGGTAAGCACAGATACGCAGTATTTT.

Here the CDR3 reads CASSYRANSPLHF. CDR3 nucleotide sequence: TGTGCCAGCAGTTACCGCGCAAATTCACCCCTCCACTTT. The V call is TRBV6-5, the J call TRBJ1-6; D remains unclear. CDR1 and CDR2 (germline): MNHEY, SVGAGI. This CDR3 is built from 13 residues. V lost 2 bases, J lost 7 bases, and 6 bases lay in between.

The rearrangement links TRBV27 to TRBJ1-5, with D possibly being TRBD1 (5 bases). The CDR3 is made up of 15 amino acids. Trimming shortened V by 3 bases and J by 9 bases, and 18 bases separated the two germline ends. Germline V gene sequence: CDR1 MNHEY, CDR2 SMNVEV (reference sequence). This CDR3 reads CASSFAGSRGAPQHF. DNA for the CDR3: TGTGCCAGCAGTTTTGCCGGGTCGCGTGGGGCGCCCCAGCATTTT.

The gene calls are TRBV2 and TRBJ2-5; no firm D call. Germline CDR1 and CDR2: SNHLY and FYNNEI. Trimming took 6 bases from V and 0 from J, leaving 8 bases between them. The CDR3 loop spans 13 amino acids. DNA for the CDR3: TGTGCCAGCAGCGGCCAACACCAAGAGACCCAGTACTTC. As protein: CASSGQHQETQYF.

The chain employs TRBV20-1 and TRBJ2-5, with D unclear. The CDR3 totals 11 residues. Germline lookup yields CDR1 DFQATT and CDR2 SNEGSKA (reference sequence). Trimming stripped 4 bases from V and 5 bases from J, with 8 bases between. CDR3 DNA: TGCAGTGCTAACCGTGGGGAGACCCAGTACTTC. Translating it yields CSANRGETQYF.

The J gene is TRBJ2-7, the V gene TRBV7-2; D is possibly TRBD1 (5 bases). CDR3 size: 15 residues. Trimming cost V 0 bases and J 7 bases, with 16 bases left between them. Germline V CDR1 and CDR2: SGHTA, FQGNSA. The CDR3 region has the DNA TGTGCCAGCAGCTTAGCCGCCCAGGGCACTCAAGAGCAGTACTTC. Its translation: CASSLAAQGTQEQYF.

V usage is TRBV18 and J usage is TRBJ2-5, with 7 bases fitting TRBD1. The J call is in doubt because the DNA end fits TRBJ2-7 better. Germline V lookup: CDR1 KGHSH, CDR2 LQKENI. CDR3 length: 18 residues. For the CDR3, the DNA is TGTGCCAGCTCACCCCTGACAGGGACGGGCCTCCTCTCCTACGAGCAGTACTTC. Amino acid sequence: CASSPLTGTGLLSYEQYF.

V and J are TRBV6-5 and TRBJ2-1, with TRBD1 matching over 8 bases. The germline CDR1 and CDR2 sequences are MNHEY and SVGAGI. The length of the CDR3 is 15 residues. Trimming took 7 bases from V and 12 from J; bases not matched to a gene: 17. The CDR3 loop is CASTDPRQGIYSQFF. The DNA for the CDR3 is TGTGCCAGCACCGATCCGCGACAGGGGATATACTCGCAGTTCTTC.

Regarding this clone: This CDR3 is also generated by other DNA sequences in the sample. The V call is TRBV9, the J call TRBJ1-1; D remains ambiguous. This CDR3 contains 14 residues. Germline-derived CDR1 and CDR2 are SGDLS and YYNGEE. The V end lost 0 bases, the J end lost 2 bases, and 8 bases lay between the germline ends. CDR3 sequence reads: CASSVVAGNTEAFF. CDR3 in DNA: TGTGCCAGCAGCGTAGTGGCCGGAAACACTGAAGCTTTCTTT.

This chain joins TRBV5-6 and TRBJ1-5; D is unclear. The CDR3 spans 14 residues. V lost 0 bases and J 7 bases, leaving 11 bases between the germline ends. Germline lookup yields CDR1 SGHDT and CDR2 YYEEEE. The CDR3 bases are TGTGCCAGCAGCTTGGGGGGAAGGAGGCAGCCCCAGCATTTT. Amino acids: CASSLGGRRQPQHF.

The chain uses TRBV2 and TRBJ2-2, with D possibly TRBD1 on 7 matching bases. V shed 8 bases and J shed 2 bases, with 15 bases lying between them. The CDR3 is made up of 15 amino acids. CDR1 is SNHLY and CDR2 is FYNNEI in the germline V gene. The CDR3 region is CASGGTAFNTGELFF. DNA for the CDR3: TGTGCCAGCGGAGGGACAGCATTTAACACCGGGGAGCTGTTTTTT.

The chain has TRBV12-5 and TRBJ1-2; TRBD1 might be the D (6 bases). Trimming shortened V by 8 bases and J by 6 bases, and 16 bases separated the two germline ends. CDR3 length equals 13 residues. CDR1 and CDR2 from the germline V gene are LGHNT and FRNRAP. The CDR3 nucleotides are TGTGCTAGTAAGGACAGCCCCGGCGATGGCTACACCTTC. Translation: CASKDSPGDGYTF.

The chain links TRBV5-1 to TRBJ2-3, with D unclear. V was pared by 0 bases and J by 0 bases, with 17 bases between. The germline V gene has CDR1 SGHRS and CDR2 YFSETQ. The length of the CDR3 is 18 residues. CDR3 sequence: CASSLGITNYPSTDTQYF. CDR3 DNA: TGCGCCAGCAGCTTGGGGATTACTAACTACCCTAGCACAGATACGCAGTATTTT.

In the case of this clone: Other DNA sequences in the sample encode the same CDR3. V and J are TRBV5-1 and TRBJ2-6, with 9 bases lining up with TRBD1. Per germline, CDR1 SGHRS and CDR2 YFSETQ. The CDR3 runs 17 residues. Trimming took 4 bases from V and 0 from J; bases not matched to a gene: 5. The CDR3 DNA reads TGCGCCAGCAGCCCCGGGACAGGGAGCTCTGGGGCCAACGTCCTGACTTTC. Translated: CASSPGTGSSGANVLTF. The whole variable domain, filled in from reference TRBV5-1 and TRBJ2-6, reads KAGVTQTPRYLIKTRGQQVTLSCSPISGHRSVSWYQQTPGQGLQFLFEYFSETQRNKGNFPGRFSGRQFSNSRSEMNVSTLELGDSALYLCASSPGTGSSGANVLTFGAGSRLTVL.

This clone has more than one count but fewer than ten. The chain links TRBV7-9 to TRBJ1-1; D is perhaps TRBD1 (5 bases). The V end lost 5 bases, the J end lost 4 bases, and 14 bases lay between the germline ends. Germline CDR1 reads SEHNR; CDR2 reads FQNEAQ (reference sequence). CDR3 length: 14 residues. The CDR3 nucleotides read TGTGCCAGCAGCACCTACCCCAGGGCCACTGAAGCTTTCTTT. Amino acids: CASSTYPRATEAFF. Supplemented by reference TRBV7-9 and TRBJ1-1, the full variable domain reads DTGVSQNPRHKITKRGQNVTFRCDPISEHNRLYWYRQTLGQGPEFLTYFQNEAQLEKSRLLSDRFSAERPKGSFSTLEIQRTEQGDSAMYLCASSTYPRATEAFFGQGTRLTVV.

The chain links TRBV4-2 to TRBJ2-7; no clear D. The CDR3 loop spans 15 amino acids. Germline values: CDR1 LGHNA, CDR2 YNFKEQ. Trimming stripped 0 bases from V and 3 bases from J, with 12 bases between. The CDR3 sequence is CASSQDWREFYEQYF. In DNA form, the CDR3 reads TGTGCCAGCAGCCAAGACTGGAGAGAATTCTACGAGCAGTACTTC.

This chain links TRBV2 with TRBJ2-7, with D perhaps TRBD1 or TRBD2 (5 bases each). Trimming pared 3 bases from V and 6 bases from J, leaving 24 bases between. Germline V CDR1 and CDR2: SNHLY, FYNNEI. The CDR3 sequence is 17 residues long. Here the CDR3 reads CASSEFDSGRLRIEQYF. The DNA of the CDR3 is TGTGCCAGCAGTGAGTTTGACTCGGGGCGTCTCCGGATCGAGCAGTACTTC.

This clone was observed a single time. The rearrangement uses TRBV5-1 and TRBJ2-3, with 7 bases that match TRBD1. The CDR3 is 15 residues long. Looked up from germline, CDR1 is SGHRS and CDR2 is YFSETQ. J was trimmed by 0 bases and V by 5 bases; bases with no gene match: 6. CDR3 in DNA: TGCGCCAGCAGAAGAGGGGGCGGGAGCACAGATACGCAGTATTTT. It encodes CASRRGGGSTDTQYF.

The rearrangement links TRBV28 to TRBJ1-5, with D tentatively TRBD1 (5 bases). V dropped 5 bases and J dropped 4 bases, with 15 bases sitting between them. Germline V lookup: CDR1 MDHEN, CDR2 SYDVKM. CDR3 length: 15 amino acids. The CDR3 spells CASSPIPGANQPQHF. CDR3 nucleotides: TGTGCCAGCAGTCCCATCCCCGGGGCTAATCAGCCCCAGCATTTT. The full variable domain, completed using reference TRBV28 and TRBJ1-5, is DVKVTQSSRYLVKRTGEKVFLECVQDMDHENMFWYRQDPGLGLRLIYFSYDVKMKEKGDIPEGYSVSREKKERFSLILESASTNQTSMYLCASSPIPGANQPQHFGDGTRLSIL.

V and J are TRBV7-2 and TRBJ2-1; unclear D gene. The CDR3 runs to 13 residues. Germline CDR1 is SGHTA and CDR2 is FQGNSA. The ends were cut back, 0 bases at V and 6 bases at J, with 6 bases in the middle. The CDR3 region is CASSLAFGNEQFF. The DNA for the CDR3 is TGTGCCAGCAGCTTAGCCTTTGGCAATGAGCAGTTCTTC.

CDR3 DNA: TGTGCCAGCAGTTACACGGACAGTTGGTCCTTCGGCTACACCTTC. Translating it yields CASSYTDSWSFGYTF. The chain couples TRBV6-5 to TRBJ1-2; weak D call: TRBD1 (6 bases). Looked up from germline, CDR1 is MNHEY and CDR2 is SVGAGI. The CDR3 contains 15 residues. With 2 bases removed from V and 8 bases from J, the gap between germline ends came to 18 bases.

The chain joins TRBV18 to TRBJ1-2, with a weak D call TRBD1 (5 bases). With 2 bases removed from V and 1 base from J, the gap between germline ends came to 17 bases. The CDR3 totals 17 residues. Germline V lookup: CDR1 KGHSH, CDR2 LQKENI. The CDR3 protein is CASSPFIQDTYNYGYTF. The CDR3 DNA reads TGTGCCAGCTCACCATTTATCCAGGACACCTATAACTATGGCTACACCTTC. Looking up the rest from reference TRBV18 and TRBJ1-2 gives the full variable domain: NAGVMQNPRHLVRRRGQEARLRCSPMKGHSHVYWYRQLPEEGLKFMVYLQKENIIDESGMPKERFSAEFPKEGPSILRIQQVVRGDSAAYFCASSPFIQDTYNYGYTFGSGTRLTVV.